Listed below are T cell receptor beta chains from one sample, sequenced in a study of Ad26.COV2.S vaccination and SARS-CoV-2 variants. This table comes from immunoSEQ multiplex PCR, and its TCRdb copy is limited to in-frame clones, with some not included. The sample includes 350,000 to 450,000 clones, about 91% of them seen just once. The sample in question was peripheral blood, obtained in a trial of Ad26.COV2.S vaccine versus placebo. The origin of the receptors is a person between 18 and 60 years old who received the Ad26.COV2.S COVID-19 vaccine or a placebo. CDR3s include the opening cysteine and the closing phenylalanine or tryptophan. D genes are given only for firm matches. A clone size is listed for some rows: how often the clone was seen (once, few, many), or a class if it is expanded.

J gene: TRBJ1-2
clone size: NA
V gene: TRBV6-2/TRBV6-3
D gene: NA
CDR3 DNA: TGTGCCAGCAGTTACCAGGGCCTGGGTCCCTACACCTTC
CDR3 protein: CASSYQGLGPYTF

J gene: TRBJ1-2
clone size: NA
V gene: TRBV20-1
D gene: NA
CDR3 DNA: TGCAGGTTCGGCGGGCAGCTCGGCTACACCTTC
CDR3 protein: CRFGGQLGYTF

J gene: TRBJ2-7
clone size: NA
V gene: TRBV28
D gene: TRBD1
CDR3 DNA: TGTGCCAGCAGTCCGTTCGGACAGGGTTCCTCCTACGAGCAGTACTTC
CDR3 protein: CASSPFGQGSSYEQYF

J gene: TRBJ2-5
clone size: NA
V gene: TRBV7-2
D gene: NA
CDR3 DNA: TGTGCCAGCAGCTCCCTAGGGGGAGGGGTTGGAGAGACCCAGTACTTC
CDR3 protein: CASSSLGGGVGETQYF

J gene: TRBJ2-1
clone size: NA
V gene: TRBV7-9
D gene: TRBD1
CDR3 DNA: TGTGCCAGCAGCTTAAGGCAGGGGGTATACAATGAGCAGTTCTTC
CDR3 protein: CASSLRQGVYNEQFF

J gene: TRBJ2-1
clone size: NA
V gene: TRBV7-2
D gene: NA
CDR3 DNA: TGTGCCAGCAGCTTATACTACAATGAGCAGTTCTTC
CDR3 protein: CASSLYYNEQFF

J gene: TRBJ2-1
clone size: NA
V gene: TRBV7-2
D gene: NA
CDR3 DNA: TGTGCCAGCAGCTCTACAGGACCACACTACAATGAGCAGTTCTTC
CDR3 protein: CASSSTGPHYNEQFF

J gene: TRBJ2-5
clone size: once
V gene: TRBV3-1/TRBV3-2
D gene: NA
CDR3 DNA: TGTGCCAGCAGCCAAGGTGCCAGCGGCGAGACCCAGTACTTC
CDR3 protein: CASSQGASGETQYF

J gene: TRBJ2-4
clone size: NA
V gene: TRBV2
D gene: TRBD2
CDR3 DNA: TGTGCCAGCAATGCGGGGCTAGCGGGAGGGGTAGCCAAAAACATTCAGTACTTC
CDR3 protein: CASNAGLAGGVAKNIQYF

J gene: TRBJ2-2
clone size: NA
V gene: TRBV21-1
D gene: NA
CDR3 DNA: TGTGCCAGCAGCCCGCCAGCGGGAGGGCATCCCAGGGAGCTGTTTTTT
CDR3 protein: CASSPPAGGHPRELFF

J gene: TRBJ1-1
clone size: NA
V gene: TRBV7-6
D gene: TRBD1
CDR3 DNA: TGTGCCAGCAGCCCGGGACAGGGTAGGAACACTGAAGCTTTCTTT
CDR3 protein: CASSPGQGRNTEAFF

J gene: TRBJ1-2
clone size: NA
V gene: TRBV4-1
D gene: NA
CDR3 DNA: TGCGCCAGCAGCCAAGATATAGGCTATGGCTACACCTTC
CDR3 protein: CASSQDIGYGYTF

J gene: TRBJ2-3
clone size: once
V gene: TRBV24-1
D gene: NA
CDR3 DNA: TGTGCCACCAGTGATTCGCCCTATCTGGATACGCAGTATTTT
CDR3 protein: CATSDSPYLDTQYF

J gene: TRBJ2-3
clone size: NA
V gene: TRBV7-9
D gene: NA
CDR3 DNA: TGTGCCAGCAGCTCCGTTTTGGGGCCCGGAGATACGCAGTATTTT
CDR3 protein: CASSSVLGPGDTQYF

J gene: TRBJ2-7
clone size: NA
V gene: TRBV6-2/TRBV6-3
D gene: TRBD2
CDR3 DNA: TGTGCCAGCAGTTCAGCGACTAGCGGGTTACCCTACGAGCAGTACTTC
CDR3 protein: CASSSATSGLPYEQYF

J gene: TRBJ2-7
clone size: once
V gene: TRBV5-4
D gene: NA
CDR3 DNA: TGTGCCAGCAGCTTGGAGGGCCGTTCCTACGAGCAGTACTTC
CDR3 protein: CASSLEGRSYEQYF

J gene: TRBJ1-5
clone size: NA
V gene: TRBV6-5
D gene: TRBD1
CDR3 DNA: TGTGCCAGCGGGGAGACAGGGGGCGTGAGTCAGCCCCAGCATTTT
CDR3 protein: CASGETGGVSQPQHF

J gene: TRBJ2-5
clone size: NA
V gene: TRBV18
D gene: TRBD2
CDR3 DNA: TGTGCCAGCTCACCAACTAGCGGACAAGAGACCCAGTACTTC
CDR3 protein: CASSPTSGQETQYF

J gene: TRBJ1-1
clone size: NA
V gene: TRBV28
D gene: NA
CDR3 DNA: TGTGCCAGCAGCTCCGGGACATTGGGGAACACTGAAGCTTTCTTT
CDR3 protein: CASSSGTLGNTEAFF

J gene: TRBJ1-3
clone size: NA
V gene: TRBV5-1
D gene: NA
CDR3 DNA: TGCGCCAGCAGCTTCGGTACAGGGACCTCTGGAAACACCATATATTTT
CDR3 protein: CASSFGTGTSGNTIYF

J gene: TRBJ1-5
clone size: NA
V gene: TRBV19
D gene: NA
CDR3 DNA: TGTGCCAGTAGTATAGATCCGGGGGGTTACCAGCCCCAGCATTTT
CDR3 protein: CASSIDPGGYQPQHF

J gene: TRBJ1-2
clone size: NA
V gene: TRBV6-4
D gene: TRBD1
CDR3 DNA: TGTGCCAGCAGGCTCGACAGGGGTGTGGGAGGCTACACCTTC
CDR3 protein: CASRLDRGVGGYTF

J gene: TRBJ1-1
clone size: NA
V gene: TRBV3-1/TRBV3-2
D gene: NA
CDR3 DNA: TGTGCCAGCCGCTCCAGAGGGGGTGGCACTGAAGCTTTCTTT
CDR3 protein: CASRSRGGGTEAFF

J gene: TRBJ2-1
clone size: NA
V gene: TRBV7-2
D gene: NA
CDR3 DNA: TGTGCCAGCAGCGCCCTAGGGGGGCCCTCCTACAATGAGCAGTTCTTC
CDR3 protein: CASSALGGPSYNEQFF

J gene: TRBJ2-3
clone size: NA
V gene: TRBV15
D gene: TRBD2
CDR3 DNA: TGTGCCACCAGCAGCGGGACTAGCGGCACAGATACGCAGTATTTT
CDR3 protein: CATSSGTSGTDTQYF

J gene: TRBJ1-6
clone size: once
V gene: TRBV7-9
D gene: TRBD1
CDR3 DNA: TGTGCCAGCAGCTTAGATCCGACAGGGGGCAGGGATTCACCCCTCCACTTT
CDR3 protein: CASSLDPTGGRDSPLHF

J gene: TRBJ2-1
clone size: few
V gene: TRBV6-4
D gene: NA
CDR3 DNA: TGTGCCAGCAGTGACTCGGGGGAAGTCGATGAGCAGTTCTTC
CDR3 protein: CASSDSGEVDEQFF

J gene: TRBJ2-1
clone size: NA
V gene: TRBV7-2
D gene: NA
CDR3 DNA: TGTGCCAGCAGCGAATCTAGCGTCTCCTACAATGAGCAGTTCTTC
CDR3 protein: CASSESSVSYNEQFF

J gene: TRBJ2-5
clone size: NA
V gene: TRBV24-1
D gene: NA
CDR3 DNA: TGTGCCACCAGTGACCCCCGTGGGTACCAAGAGACCCAGTACTTC
CDR3 protein: CATSDPRGYQETQYF

J gene: TRBJ2-5
clone size: NA
V gene: TRBV5-1
D gene: NA
CDR3 DNA: TGCGCCAGCAGCTTGGTATATGAGACCCAGTACTTC
CDR3 protein: CASSLVYETQYF

J gene: TRBJ2-2
clone size: NA
V gene: TRBV6-5
D gene: TRBD2
CDR3 DNA: TGTGCCAGCGGCGGGACTATGGACACCGGGGAGCTGTTTTTT
CDR3 protein: CASGGTMDTGELFF

J gene: TRBJ1-5
clone size: few
V gene: TRBV4-1
D gene: TRBD1
CDR3 DNA: TGCGCCAGCAGCCACCCAACAGGGGGCAATCAGCCCCAGCATTTT
CDR3 protein: CASSHPTGGNQPQHF

J gene: TRBJ2-6
clone size: few
V gene: TRBV6-2/TRBV6-3
D gene: TRBD1
CDR3 DNA: TGTGCCAGCAGTTACTTCCCGGGACAGGGGGGGCTCTCTGGGGCCAACGTCCTGACTTTC
CDR3 protein: CASSYFPGQGGLSGANVLTF

J gene: TRBJ2-7
clone size: few
V gene: TRBV11-3
D gene: TRBD2
CDR3 DNA: TGTGCCAGCAGCACAGAAGGGACTAGCGGGAGAGGGGACGAGCAGTACTTC
CDR3 protein: CASSTEGTSGRGDEQYF

J gene: TRBJ2-7
clone size: NA
V gene: TRBV6-2/TRBV6-3
D gene: TRBD2
CDR3 DNA: TGTGCCAGCAGTTACTCGAAGGCTAGCGGGCGTTGGGCGAGGTACTTC
CDR3 protein: CASSYSKASGRWARYF

J gene: TRBJ1-1
clone size: NA
V gene: TRBV27
D gene: NA
CDR3 DNA: TGTGCCACCTGGACGGTGAACACTGAAGCTTTCTTT
CDR3 protein: CATWTVNTEAFF

J gene: TRBJ2-3
clone size: NA
V gene: TRBV3-1/TRBV3-2
D gene: NA
CDR3 DNA: TGTGCCAGCAGCCAAGGGGGGCTCACAGATACGCAGTATTTT
CDR3 protein: CASSQGGLTDTQYF

J gene: TRBJ1-2
clone size: NA
V gene: TRBV7-9
D gene: NA
CDR3 DNA: TGTGCCAGCAGCTTAGGTATTGGAACACAAAATGGCTACACCTTC
CDR3 protein: CASSLGIGTQNGYTF

J gene: TRBJ2-7
clone size: NA
V gene: TRBV7-3
D gene: NA
CDR3 DNA: TGTGCCAGCAGCTTACCCCGGGCCAGGAGCTCCTACGAGCAGTACTTC
CDR3 protein: CASSLPRARSSYEQYF

J gene: TRBJ1-3
clone size: NA
V gene: TRBV15
D gene: NA
CDR3 DNA: TGTGCCACCAGCAGAGACAGGGGAATAGGAAACACCATATATTTT
CDR3 protein: CATSRDRGIGNTIYF

J gene: TRBJ1-2
clone size: NA
V gene: TRBV7-9
D gene: TRBD1
CDR3 DNA: TGTGCCAGCAGCTCCGGACAGGGTTGCCTCTTC
CDR3 protein: CASSSGQGCLF

J gene: TRBJ2-7
clone size: NA
V gene: TRBV2
D gene: TRBD1
CDR3 DNA: TGTGCCAGCAGTTTAGACAGGGTTGGAGAGCAGTACTTC
CDR3 protein: CASSLDRVGEQYF

J gene: TRBJ1-4
clone size: NA
V gene: TRBV2
D gene: NA
CDR3 DNA: TGTGCCAGCAGGGAGGACACCTTGAATGAAAAACTGTTTTTT
CDR3 protein: CASREDTLNEKLFF